This TCR beta chain was profiled in a study of tumor-infiltrating lymphocytes in primary liver carcinoma. In the study overall: Cases comprised patients with primary liver carcinoma who received surgical resection. Notes on the study in general: A significantly higher top-250-clone fraction was found in tumors than in blood (p = 0.039). Tumor region pairs overlapped more than did tumor-adjacent and tumor-blood pairs.

This CDR3 comprises 14 residues. The germline V and J ends were trimmed by 4 bases and 3 bases, with 12 bases remaining between them. The study extracted blood RNA from unsorted whole blood and also extracted germline DNA. This clonotype was seen ten or more times. Its antigen is currently unknown. Total RNA (approximately 500 ng) served as template for TCR beta cDNA synthesis primed by a constant-region primer. ARM-PCR, slightly modified, supplied the TCR beta libraries through three nested multiplex PCR rounds. The first two PCR rounds used TRBV1-TRBV30 primers with a Cbeta primer, 10 cycles each. From the multiplex PCR reads, TCRdb called clonotypes with MiXCR, one entry per CDR3 protein. The table has 180,000 or so distinct CDR3 sequences, about 60% seen once.

The chain is built from TRBV12-3 or TRBV12-4 and TRBJ2-5, with D perhaps matching TRBD2 (5 bases). The clonotype originates from a man in his forties or fifties with primary liver carcinoma and hepatitis B virus infection. The specimen sequenced was peripheral blood. CDR3 DNA sequence: TGTGCCAGCAGTTCGACTAACCCTGAAGAGACCCAGTACTTC. It yields the protein CASSSTNPEETQYF.